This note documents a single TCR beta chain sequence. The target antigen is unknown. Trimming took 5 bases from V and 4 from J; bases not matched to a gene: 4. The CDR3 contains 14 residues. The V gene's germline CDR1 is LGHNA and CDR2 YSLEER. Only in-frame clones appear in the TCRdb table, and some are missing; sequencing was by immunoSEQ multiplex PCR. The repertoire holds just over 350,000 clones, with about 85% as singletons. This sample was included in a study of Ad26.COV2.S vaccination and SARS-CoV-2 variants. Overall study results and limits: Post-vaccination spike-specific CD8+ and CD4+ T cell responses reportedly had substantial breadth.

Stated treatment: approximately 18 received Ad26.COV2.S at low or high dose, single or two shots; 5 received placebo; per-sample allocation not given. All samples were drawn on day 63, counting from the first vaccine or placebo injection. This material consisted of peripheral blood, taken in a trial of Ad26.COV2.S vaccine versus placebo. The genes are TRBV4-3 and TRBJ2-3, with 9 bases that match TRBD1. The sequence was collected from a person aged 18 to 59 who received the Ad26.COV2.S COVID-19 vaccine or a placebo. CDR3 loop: CASSGRTGADTQYF. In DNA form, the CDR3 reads TGCGCCAGCAGCGGACGGACAGGGGCAGATACGCAGTATTTT.